The rows below give T cell receptor beta chains drawn from one sample of a study of T cells in localized non-small cell lung cancer. Measured with immunoSEQ multiplex PCR; TCRdb has only the in-frame clones, and not every one. This table has 1,500 to 2,000 clones, approximately 25% appearing once. Sequenced here: normal lung tissue next to the tumor, sampled before any cancer treatment. These receptors were obtained from a female donor of 60 years or more with stage I lung adenocarcinoma. The CDR3 runs from the conserved cysteine through the conserved F or W. The D gene is left open where the match is weak. A row's size may be missing; if present it is once, few, many or a size class.

d_call	clone_size	v_call	j_call	cdr3_nt	cdr3_aa
.	.	TRBV5-1	TRBJ1-1	TGCGCCAGCAGCTTTCACGATAAACAGGGTGTGAACACTGAAGCTTTCTTT	CASSFHDKQGVNTEAFF
TRBD1	few	TRBV6-8	TRBJ2-7	TGTGCCAGCAGTAGAACGGACAGGGCGGACGAGCAGTACTTC	CASSRTDRADEQYF
.	few	TRBV6-8	TRBJ1-2	TGTGCCAGCAGTGTAGGCACCTATGGCTACACCTTC	CASSVGTYGYTF
.	few	TRBV11-3	TRBJ2-3	TGTGCCAGCAGCTTATCTGGGGGGCTAGCCACAGATACGCAGTATTTT	CASSLSGGLATDTQYF
.	.	TRBV11-3	TRBJ2-3	TGTGCCAGCAGCCCCCAGTCGATTTCCGCAGATACGCAGTATTTT	CASSPQSISADTQYF
.	.	TRBV6-8	TRBJ1-2	TGTGCCATCGGGGCGGGGCAGCCAAACTATGGCTACACCTTC	CAIGAGQPNYGYTF
.	hyperexpanded	TRBV29-1	TRBJ1-4	TGCAGCGTTGGAGCACAGGGAACTAATGAAAAACTGTTTTTT	CSVGAQGTNEKLFF
.	.	TRBV12-5	TRBJ1-3	TGTGCCACCGGAGCCGGAAACACCATATATTTT	CATGAGNTIYF
.	.	TRBV30	TRBJ1-5	TGTGCCTGGCAAGACGGGGGCAATCAGCCCCAGCATTTT	CAWQDGGNQPQHF
TRBD2	large	TRBV6-8	TRBJ2-1	TGTGCCAGCAGTGACCGGGGACTAGAAATCGATGAGCAGTTCTTC	CASSDRGLEIDEQFF
.	.	TRBV7-1	TRBJ2-3	TGTGCCAGCAGCTTAGACTACACAGATACGCAGTATTTT	CASSLDYTDTQYF
TRBD1	.	TRBV11-3	TRBJ2-6	TGTGCCAGCAGCTCCACCACAGGGGCTGGGGCCAACGTCCTGACTTTC	CASSSTTGAGANVLTF
.	.	TRBV9	TRBJ1-2	TGTGCCAGCAGCAGTGACCATTGGGGCTCCTATGGCTACACCTTC	CASSSDHWGSYGYTF
.	.	TRBV11-3	TRBJ1-2	TGTGCCAGCAGCTTAGACGCATGGCAGTACGGCTATGGCTACACCTTC	CASSLDAWQYGYGYTF
.	few	TRBV4-1	TRBJ2-7	TGCGCCAGCAGCCAAGGCTTGGACCTAACCTACGAGCAGTACTTC	CASSQGLDLTYEQYF
TRBD1	.	TRBV9	TRBJ1-5	TGTGCCAGCAGCCCGGACAGGGGGGGTAATCAGCCCCAGCATTTT	CASSPDRGGNQPQHF
TRBD1	medium-sized	TRBV11-3	TRBJ1-2	TGTGCCAGCAGCCATAACGACAGGGTGTGGGGCTACACCTTC	CASSHNDRVWGYTF
.	.	TRBV9	TRBJ2-1	TGTGCCAGTCTTTTAGCGGTCTCCTACAATGAGCAGTTCTTC	CASLLAVSYNEQFF
.	few	TRBV30	TRBJ1-1	TGTGCCTGGAGTGCGTGGAGGGGTTGGACTGAAGCTTTCTTT	CAWSAWRGWTEAFF
.	once	TRBV28	TRBJ1-5	TGTGCCAGCAGTCCGGCCCTAATCAATCAGCCCCAGCATTTT	CASSPALINQPQHF
TRBD2	.	TRBV18	TRBJ2-5	TGTGCCAGCTCCCTAGAGGGAGGGAGGCAAGAGACCCAGTACTTC	CASSLEGGRQETQYF
.	few	TRBV7-2	TRBJ2-2	TGTGCCAGCAGCTTTTCCGATGCCGGGGAGCTGTTTTTT	CASSFSDAGELFF
.	medium-sized	TRBV9	TRBJ2-7	TGTGCCAGCAGCGTAGGAACTGGGGTCTACGGCTCCTACGAGCAGTACTTC	CASSVGTGVYGSYEQYF
.	.	TRBV9	TRBJ1-5	TGTGCCAGCAGTGTCGGGGACGGGCATAGTCAGCCCCAGCATTTT	CASSVGDGHSQPQHF
TRBD2	few	TRBV6-7	TRBJ2-1	TGTGCCAGCAGTGATTGGGCGGGGGGCCCCTACAATGAGCAGTTCTTC	CASSDWAGGPYNEQFF
TRBD1	.	TRBV11-3	TRBJ2-2	TGTGCCAGCAGCCCAGCGTCGGACAGGGGCACCGGGGAGCTGTTTTTT	CASSPASDRGTGELFF
TRBD1	.	TRBV19	TRBJ1-2	TGTGCCAGTAGCCCTAGACAGGGGGCTCGCTATGGCTACACCTTC	CASSPRQGARYGYTF
TRBD1	few	TRBV6-8	TRBJ2-1	TGTGCCAGCAGTCGAAGGACAGGGGGCTGGAATGAGCAGTTCTTC	CASSRRTGGWNEQFF
TRBD1	.	TRBV25-1	TRBJ1-1	TGTGCCAGCAGTGCAAGTCGGACAGGGGGCTGGTTACCTGAAGCTTTCTTT	CASSASRTGGWLPEAFF
TRBD2	medium-sized	TRBV11-3	TRBJ2-3	TGTGCCAGCAGCCCAGCGTCGGGAGGTCATATCACAGATACGCAGTATTTT	CASSPASGGHITDTQYF
TRBD1	.	TRBV19	TRBJ1-5	TGTGCCAGTAGTATAGATGGGACAGGGGTGATTCAGCCCCAGCATTTT	CASSIDGTGVIQPQHF
TRBD1	.	TRBV29-1	TRBJ1-1	TGCAGCGTTGTTCCGGGACAGCGAAACACTGAAGCTTTCTTT	CSVVPGQRNTEAFF
.	few	TRBV11-3	TRBJ1-1	TGTGCCAGCAGCTTCCAGACCGGGGGAGGCACTGAAGCTTTCTTT	CASSFQTGGGTEAFF
TRBD2	.	TRBV19	TRBJ2-6	TGTGCCAGTACCCCACTAGCGGGAGAACCTGGGGCCAACGTCCTGACTTTC	CASTPLAGEPGANVLTF
.	few	TRBV12-5	TRBJ2-7	TGTGCTAGTGTTTACCCCTGGCAGAGCAACGTCTACGAGCAGTACTTC	CASVYPWQSNVYEQYF
.	few	TRBV9	TRBJ2-7	TGTGCCAGCAGGGAGACAGAATTCTACGAGCAGTACTTC	CASRETEFYEQYF
.	few	TRBV30	TRBJ1-1	TGTGCCTGGAGTAGGACGCAGAACACTGAAGCTTTCTTT	CAWSRTQNTEAFF
TRBD2	.	TRBV5-1	TRBJ2-1	TGCGCCAGCCGTACGGGAGCGGGAGGTAGGGATGAGCAGTTCTTC	CASRTGAGGRDEQFF
.	.	TRBV7-8	TRBJ2-7	TGTGCCAGCAGCCCCGAGGTTAGCTACGAGCAGTACTTC	CASSPEVSYEQYF
.	large	TRBV12-5	TRBJ2-3	TGTGCTAGTGGTTTGGTACTAACTTCTAACACAGATACGCAGTATTTT	CASGLVLTSNTDTQYF
TRBD1	few	TRBV6-8	TRBJ1-1	TGTGCCAGCAGTTTAGCAGGGGGTCGAGCTTTCTTT	CASSLAGGRAFF
.	large	TRBV4-1	TRBJ1-3	TGCGCCAGCAGCCAGACTCCGGACATCTTCGGAAACACCATATATTTT	CASSQTPDIFGNTIYF
TRBD1	medium-sized	TRBV11-3	TRBJ2-1	TGTGCCAGCAGCTTGCCCCCGGGACAGGGTTCCAATGAGCAGTTCTTC	CASSLPPGQGSNEQFF